This T cell receptor beta chain was recorded in a study of molecular identifiers for immune sequencing clone quantification. This clonotype has at least ten counts. TCRdb used MiXCR to reprocess the PCR reads, holding one entry per CDR3 protein. The data contain around 460,000 distinct CDR3 sequences, roughly a fifth of them singletons. CDR1 is DFQATT and CDR2 is SNEGSKA in the germline V gene (reference sequence). The CDR3 runs to 15 residues. V trimming: 1 base; J trimming: 6 bases; junction bases outside the gene matches: 5. The sequenced material came from naive CD8+ T cells from blood, with Jurkat cell RNA spiked in. Subset: FACS-sorted CD8+CD4-CCR7+CD45RA+ naive T cells. This chain connects TRBV20-1 to TRBJ2-3; 12 bases line up with TRBD2. The clonotype originates from a human donor in good health. Some libraries in this study had Jurkat cell RNA spiked in. The CDR3: CSARGTSGGFDTQYF. DNA for the CDR3: TGCAGTGCTAGAGGAACTAGCGGGGGGTTCGATACGCAGTATTTT.